This T cell receptor beta chain originates from a study of OX40 agonist ivuxolimab in advanced cancers. Study details: The drug used for patients, ivuxolimab, was an agonistic anti-OX40 (CD134) antibody. Approximately 40% of patients had received prior checkpoint inhibitor therapy. Study results and limitations: At 0.1 to 3.0 mg/kg, clonal expansion of CD4+ and CD8+ blood T cells had occurred by week 6.

Germline CDR1 and CDR2: SGHRS and YFSETQ. V shed 0 bases and J shed 3 bases, with 12 bases lying between them. The CDR3 is 15 amino acids. The table came from immunoSEQ multiplex PCR; TCRdb's copy has only in-frame clones and leaves some out. Of about 86,000 clones in the sample, about 90% are singletons; the top ten hold roughly 1.1%. Individuals having autoimmune disease history or systemic immunosuppression were not enrolled. As for this clone: What it binds is unknown.

The sequence came from an adult with an advanced solid tumor such as melanoma, head and neck, liver or kidney cancer. The starting material was CD4+ or CD8+ T cells sorted from blood, obtained in a trial of the OX40 agonist ivuxolimab. The gene calls are TRBV5-1 and TRBJ1-1; D uncertain. In DNA, the CDR3 is TGCGCCAGCAGCTTGGCCCCAGACCCTGACACTGAAGCTTTCTTT. Amino acid sequence: CASSLAPDPDTEAFF.